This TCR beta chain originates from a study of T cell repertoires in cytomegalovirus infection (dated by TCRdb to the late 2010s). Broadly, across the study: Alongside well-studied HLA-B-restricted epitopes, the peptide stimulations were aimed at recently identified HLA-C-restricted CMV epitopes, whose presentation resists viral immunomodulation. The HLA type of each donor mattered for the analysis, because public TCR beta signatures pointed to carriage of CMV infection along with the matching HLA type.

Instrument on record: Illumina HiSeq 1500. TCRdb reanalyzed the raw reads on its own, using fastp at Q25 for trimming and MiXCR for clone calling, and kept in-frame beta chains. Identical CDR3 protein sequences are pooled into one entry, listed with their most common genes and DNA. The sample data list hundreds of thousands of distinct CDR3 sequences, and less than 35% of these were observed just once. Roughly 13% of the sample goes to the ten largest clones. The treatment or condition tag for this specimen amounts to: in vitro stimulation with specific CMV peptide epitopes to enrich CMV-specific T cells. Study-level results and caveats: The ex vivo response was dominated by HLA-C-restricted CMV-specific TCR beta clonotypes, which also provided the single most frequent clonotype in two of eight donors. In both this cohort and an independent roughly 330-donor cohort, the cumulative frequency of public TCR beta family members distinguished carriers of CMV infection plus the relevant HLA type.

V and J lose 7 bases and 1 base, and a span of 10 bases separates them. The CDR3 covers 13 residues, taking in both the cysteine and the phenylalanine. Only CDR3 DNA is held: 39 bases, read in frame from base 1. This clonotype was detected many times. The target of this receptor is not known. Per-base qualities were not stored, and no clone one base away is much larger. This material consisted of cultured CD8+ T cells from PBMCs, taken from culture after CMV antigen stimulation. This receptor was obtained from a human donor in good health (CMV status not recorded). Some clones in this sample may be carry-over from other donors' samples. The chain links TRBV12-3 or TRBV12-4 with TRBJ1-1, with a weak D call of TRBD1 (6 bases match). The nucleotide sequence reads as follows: TGTGCCAGCACGACCAGGGGGAACACTGAAGCTTTCTTT. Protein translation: CASTTRGNTEAFF.